These T cell receptor beta chains were read from a single sample in a study of T cell responses to AZD1222 COVID-19 vaccine. This table comes from immunoSEQ multiplex PCR, and its TCRdb copy is limited to in-frame clones, with some not included. The data contain some 170,000 clones, 85% to 90% of them singletons. The starting material was peripheral blood, obtained 28 days after the second AZD1222 dose. All receptors derive from an adult who received the AZD1222 COVID-19 vaccine. The CDR3 runs from the conserved cysteine through the conserved F or W. The D gene is left open where the match is weak. Expanded clones are given a class, and other clones once, few, many or no size at all.

v_gene: TRBV7-2; j_gene: TRBJ1-2; d_gene: NA; abundance: NA; CDR3nt: TGTGCCAGCAGCTTAGCCAGAAACTATGGCTACACCTTC; CDR3aa: CASSLARNYGYTF
v_gene: TRBV29-1; j_gene: TRBJ2-7; d_gene: NA; abundance: NA; CDR3nt: TGCAGCGTCAAAGTGGGGATCGGGGGTCAGGACGAGCAGTACTTC; CDR3aa: CSVKVGIGGQDEQYF
v_gene: TRBV30; j_gene: TRBJ2-3; d_gene: NA; abundance: NA; CDR3nt: TGTGCCTGCTCGGGGGTAGGTGGCACAGATACGCAGTATTTT; CDR3aa: CACSGVGGTDTQYF
v_gene: TRBV24-1; j_gene: TRBJ2-1; d_gene: NA; abundance: NA; CDR3nt: TGTGCCACCAGTGATCCCAAGAGAGGGGGTGAGCAGTTCTTC; CDR3aa: CATSDPKRGGEQFF
v_gene: TRBV6-4; j_gene: TRBJ1-2; d_gene: TRBD1; abundance: NA; CDR3nt: TGTGCCAGCAGGGGACAGGGCGGAGGAGTGGGAGGCTACACCTTC; CDR3aa: CASRGQGGGVGGYTF
v_gene: TRBV7-9; j_gene: TRBJ1-1; d_gene: TRBD1; abundance: NA; CDR3nt: TGTGCCAGCAGCCCTCACAGGGGGCTCAACACTGAAGCTTTCTTT; CDR3aa: CASSPHRGLNTEAFF
v_gene: TRBV5-1; j_gene: TRBJ1-2; d_gene: NA; abundance: NA; CDR3nt: TGCGCCAGCAGCTTGACCCCCGGGAGACCTGATGGCTACACCTTC; CDR3aa: CASSLTPGRPDGYTF
v_gene: TRBV12-5; j_gene: TRBJ1-2; d_gene: TRBD1; abundance: NA; CDR3nt: TGTGCTAGTGGGCCACCCGCTGGACAGGGAGGCTATGGCTACACCTTC; CDR3aa: CASGPPAGQGGYGYTF
v_gene: TRBV19; j_gene: TRBJ1-1; d_gene: TRBD1; abundance: few; CDR3nt: TGTGCCAGTAGAGGACAGGTTTCCTCCCATGGTACTGAAGCTTTCTTT; CDR3aa: CASRGQVSSHGTEAFF
v_gene: TRBV30; j_gene: TRBJ1-5; d_gene: NA; abundance: NA; CDR3nt: TGTGCCTGGAGCCGCCCAGACACTCAGAATCAGCCCCAGCATTTT; CDR3aa: CAWSRPDTQNQPQHF
v_gene: TRBV4-1; j_gene: TRBJ2-7; d_gene: TRBD1; abundance: once; CDR3nt: TGCGCCAGCAGCCGTCTCCCGGGACAGGGGTTGAACGAGCAGTACTTC; CDR3aa: CASSRLPGQGLNEQYF
v_gene: TRBV6-5; j_gene: TRBJ1-5; d_gene: NA; abundance: NA; CDR3nt: TGTGCCAGCATCACCAATGGGGGAGGGGTTCAGCCCCAGCATTTT; CDR3aa: CASITNGGGVQPQHF
v_gene: TRBV30; j_gene: TRBJ2-1; d_gene: NA; abundance: once; CDR3nt: TGTGCCTGGAGTGCCCGAATGAGGAATGAGCAGTTCTTC; CDR3aa: CAWSARMRNEQFF
v_gene: TRBV19; j_gene: TRBJ2-1; d_gene: NA; abundance: NA; CDR3nt: TGTGCCAGTAGTCTAAGACAGGCTCGATATCGCAATGAGCAGTTCTTC; CDR3aa: CASSLRQARYRNEQFF
v_gene: TRBV6-5; j_gene: TRBJ1-1; d_gene: NA; abundance: few; CDR3nt: TGTGCCAGCAGGTCTACAGCCCAAACCGCGAGAGCTTTCTTT; CDR3aa: CASRSTAQTARAFF
v_gene: TRBV29-1; j_gene: TRBJ2-1; d_gene: TRBD2; abundance: NA; CDR3nt: TGCAGCGTTGATAATAGCGGGGGGCGATCCTACAATGAGCAGTTCTTC; CDR3aa: CSVDNSGGRSYNEQFF
v_gene: TRBV7-2; j_gene: TRBJ1-1; d_gene: NA; abundance: NA; CDR3nt: TGTGCCAGCAGCTTATCTATGAGAAACACTGAAGCTTTCTTT; CDR3aa: CASSLSMRNTEAFF
v_gene: TRBV7-9; j_gene: TRBJ2-1; d_gene: NA; abundance: NA; CDR3nt: TGTGCCAGCAGCCAGACCGCTCCCTACAATGAGCAGTTCTTC; CDR3aa: CASSQTAPYNEQFF
v_gene: TRBV5-5; j_gene: TRBJ2-2; d_gene: TRBD1; abundance: NA; CDR3nt: TGTGCCAGCAGCGGGCTTGGACAGGGGGTATTCACCGGGGAGCTGTTTTTT; CDR3aa: CASSGLGQGVFTGELFF
v_gene: TRBV12-5; j_gene: TRBJ2-7; d_gene: TRBD1; abundance: NA; CDR3nt: TGTGCTAGTGTTCCCCTAGGACAGGGGCCCTACGAGCAGTACTTC; CDR3aa: CASVPLGQGPYEQYF
v_gene: TRBV11-2; j_gene: TRBJ1-1; d_gene: NA; abundance: NA; CDR3nt: TGTGCCAGCAGCCCTAACACCGTCAAGGCTGAAGCTTTCTTT; CDR3aa: CASSPNTVKAEAFF
v_gene: TRBV10-3; j_gene: TRBJ1-1; d_gene: NA; abundance: few; CDR3nt: TGTGCCGCCCGCACGCCCCGGACGAACACTGAAGCTTTCTTT; CDR3aa: CAARTPRTNTEAFF
v_gene: TRBV19; j_gene: TRBJ1-1; d_gene: NA; abundance: NA; CDR3nt: TGTGCCAGTAGTCTTCGGACGAACACTGAAGCTTTCTTT; CDR3aa: CASSLRTNTEAFF
v_gene: TRBV5-1; j_gene: TRBJ2-6; d_gene: NA; abundance: NA; CDR3nt: TGCGCCAGCAGCTTGGGGGGCTCTGGGGCCAACGTCCTGACTTTC; CDR3aa: CASSLGGSGANVLTF
v_gene: TRBV6-5; j_gene: TRBJ1-1; d_gene: NA; abundance: NA; CDR3nt: TGTGCCAGCACGGTCTCGAGATACACTGAAGCTTTCTTT; CDR3aa: CASTVSRYTEAFF
v_gene: TRBV10-3; j_gene: TRBJ1-5; d_gene: TRBD1; abundance: once; CDR3nt: TGTGCCATCAGCGACTCCCGGACAGGGGGCGAGGCTGGCCAGCATTTT; CDR3aa: CAISDSRTGGEAGQHF
v_gene: TRBV3-1/TRBV3-2; j_gene: TRBJ1-3; d_gene: NA; abundance: NA; CDR3nt: TGTGCCAGCAGCCTGGACAGATCAATTGGAAACACCATATATTTT; CDR3aa: CASSLDRSIGNTIYF
v_gene: TRBV7-9; j_gene: TRBJ1-5; d_gene: NA; abundance: NA; CDR3nt: TGTGCCAGCAGCTTAGACGCGGGCCTGGGGAATCAGCCCCAGCATTTT; CDR3aa: CASSLDAGLGNQPQHF
v_gene: TRBV25-1; j_gene: TRBJ1-2; d_gene: NA; abundance: NA; CDR3nt: TGTGCCAGCAGTGAATGGGGGCGATCGAACTATGGCTACACCTTC; CDR3aa: CASSEWGRSNYGYTF
v_gene: TRBV6-5; j_gene: TRBJ2-7; d_gene: NA; abundance: NA; CDR3nt: TGTGCCAGCAGTTCCTCCGACCGGGGCGAGCAGTACTTC; CDR3aa: CASSSSDRGEQYF